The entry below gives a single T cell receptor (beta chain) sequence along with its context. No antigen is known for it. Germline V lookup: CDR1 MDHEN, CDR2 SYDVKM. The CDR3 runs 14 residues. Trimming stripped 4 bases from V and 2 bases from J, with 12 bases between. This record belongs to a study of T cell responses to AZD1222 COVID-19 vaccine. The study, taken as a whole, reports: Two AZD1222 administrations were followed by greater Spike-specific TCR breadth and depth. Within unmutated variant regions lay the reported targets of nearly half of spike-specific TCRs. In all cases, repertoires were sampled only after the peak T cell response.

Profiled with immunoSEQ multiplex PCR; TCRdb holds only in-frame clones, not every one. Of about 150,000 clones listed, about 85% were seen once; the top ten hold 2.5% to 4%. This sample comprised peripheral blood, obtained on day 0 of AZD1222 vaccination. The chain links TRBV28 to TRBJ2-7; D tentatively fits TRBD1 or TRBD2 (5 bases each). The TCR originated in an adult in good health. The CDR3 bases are TGTGCCAGCAGTTCGGGGCGGATAACCTACGAGCAGTACTTC. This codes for CASSSGRITYEQYF.